This T cell receptor (beta chain) was documented in a study of T cells in Graves' hyperthyroidism and ophthalmopathy. Study results and caveats: Ophthalmopathy and stable hyperthyroidism were separated by a 13 V-J model.

Germline V lookup: CDR1 PRHDT, CDR2 FYEKMQ (reference sequence). The CDR3 consists of 12 residues. At least ten counts were recorded for this clonotype. Its antigen is not identified. The junction differs from germline at one of its ends, possibly a read error. Amplification of TCR beta CDR3 regions used RNA as the template. Using the HTBI primer set, a first-round RT-PCR was run on the TCR CDR3. TCRdb re-called the multiplex PCR reads through MiXCR, storing one row per CDR3 protein. The table records under 450,000 distinct CDR3 sequences, roughly 14% of them present only once. Patients aged 18 to 65 had newly diagnosed hyperthyroidism lasting under 2 months. Patients were excluded because of uncontrolled infection, other autoimmune disease, pregnancy or lactation. The study collected blood at first hyperthyroidism diagnosis, before any ophthalmopathy symptoms arose.

This sequence joins TRBV13 and TRBJ2-7, with 8 bases identical to TRBD1. Sequencing input: blood. The TCR sequence derives from a man younger than 45 with Graves' hyperthyroidism that later progressed to Graves' ophthalmopathy. The CDR3: CASSPDRDEQYF. As DNA, the CDR3 is TGCGCCAGCAGCCCGGACAGGGACGAGCAGTACTTC.